This entry features one T cell receptor (beta chain) sequence. The antigen is not known. This sample stems from a study of OX40 agonist ivuxolimab in advanced cancers. TCRdb's table, derived via immunoSEQ multiplex PCR, lists solely in-frame clones and lacks some. The table includes some 40,000 clones, 80% to 95% detected once. General study findings and limits: At 0.1 to 3.0 mg/kg, clonal expansion of CD4+ and CD8+ blood T cells had occurred by week 6. Mean expanded clone counts were higher in CD8+ than CD4+ T cells. Part of the nonresponder group also had normalized T-cell clonal expansion that was low. No antigen was identified for the clonally expanded peripheral T cells.

The specimen comprised CD4+ or CD8+ T cells sorted from blood, sampled in a trial of the OX40 agonist ivuxolimab. The TCR comes from an adult with an advanced solid tumor such as melanoma, head and neck, liver or kidney cancer.

Written as DNA, the CDR3 is TGTGCCAGCAGCTTAGCTGGGACAGGGCGGCGATCACCCCTCCACTTT. Encoded protein: CASSLAGTGRRSPLHF. The chain has TRBV13 and TRBJ1-6, with 9 bases that match TRBD1. The CDR3 spans 16 residues. V shed 1 base and J 10 bases; nucleotides not matched to a gene: 8. CDR1 and CDR2 (germline): PRHDT, FYEKMQ (reference sequence). Looking up the rest from reference TRBV13 and TRBJ1-6 gives the full variable domain: AAGVIQSPRHLIKEKRETATLKCYPIPRHDTVYWYQQGPGQDPQFLISFYEKMQSDKGSIPDRFSAQQFSDYHSELNMSSLELGDSALYFCASSLAGTGRRSPLHFGNGTRLTVT.